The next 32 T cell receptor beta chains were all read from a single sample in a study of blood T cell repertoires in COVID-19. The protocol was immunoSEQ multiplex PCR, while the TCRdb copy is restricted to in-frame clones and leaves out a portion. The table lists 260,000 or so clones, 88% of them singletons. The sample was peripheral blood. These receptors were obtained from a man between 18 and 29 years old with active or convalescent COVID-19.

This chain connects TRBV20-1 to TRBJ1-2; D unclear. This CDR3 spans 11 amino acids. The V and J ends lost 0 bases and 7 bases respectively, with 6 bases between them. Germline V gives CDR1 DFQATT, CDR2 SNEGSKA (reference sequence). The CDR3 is CSARDRRGYTF. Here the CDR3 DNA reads TGCAGTGCTAGAGATCGTCGTGGCTACACCTTC.

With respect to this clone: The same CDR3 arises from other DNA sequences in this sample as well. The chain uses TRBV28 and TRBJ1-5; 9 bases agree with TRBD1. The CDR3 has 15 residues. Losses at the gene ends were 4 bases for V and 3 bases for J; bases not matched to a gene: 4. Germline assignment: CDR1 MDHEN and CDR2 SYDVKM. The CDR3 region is CASSSTGGSNQPQHF. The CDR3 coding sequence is TGTGCCAGCAGTTCTACAGGGGGCTCCAATCAGCCCCAGCATTTT.

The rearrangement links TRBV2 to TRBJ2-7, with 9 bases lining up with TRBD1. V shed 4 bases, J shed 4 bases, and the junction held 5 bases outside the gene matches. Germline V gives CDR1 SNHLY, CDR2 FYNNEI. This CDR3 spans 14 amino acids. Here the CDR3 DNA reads TGTGCCAGCAGTGGGGGGACAGGGAAGTACGAGCAGTACTTC. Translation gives CASSGGTGKYEQYF.

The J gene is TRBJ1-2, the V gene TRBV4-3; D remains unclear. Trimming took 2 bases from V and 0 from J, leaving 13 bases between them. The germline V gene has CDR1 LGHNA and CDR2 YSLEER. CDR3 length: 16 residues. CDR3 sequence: CASSQLFDSANYGYTF. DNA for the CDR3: TGCGCCAGCAGCCAACTATTCGACTCAGCTAACTATGGCTACACCTTC.

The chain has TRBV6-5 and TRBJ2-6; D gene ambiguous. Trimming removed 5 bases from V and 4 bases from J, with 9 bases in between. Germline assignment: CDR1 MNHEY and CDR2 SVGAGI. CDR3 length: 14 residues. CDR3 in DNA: TGTGCCAGCAGTACCCAGTGGGGGGCCAACGTCCTGACTTTC. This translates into CASSTQWGANVLTF.

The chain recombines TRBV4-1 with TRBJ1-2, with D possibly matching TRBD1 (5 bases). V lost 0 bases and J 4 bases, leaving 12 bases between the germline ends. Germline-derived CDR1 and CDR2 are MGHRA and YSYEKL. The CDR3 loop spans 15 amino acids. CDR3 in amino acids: CASSQDLQELYGYTF. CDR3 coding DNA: TGCGCCAGCAGCCAAGATTTACAGGAGCTCTATGGCTACACCTTC.

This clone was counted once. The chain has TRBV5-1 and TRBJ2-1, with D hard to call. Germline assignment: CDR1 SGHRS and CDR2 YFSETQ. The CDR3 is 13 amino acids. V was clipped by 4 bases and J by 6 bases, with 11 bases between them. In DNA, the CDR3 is TGCGCCAGCAGCCCCTTTCTAGGCAATGAGCAGTTCTTC. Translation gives CASSPFLGNEQFF.

CDR3 sequence reads: CASTRTEETNEQFF. CDR3 nucleotide sequence: TGTGCCAGCACCCGGACAGAGGAAACCAATGAGCAGTTCTTC. The chain links TRBV2 to TRBJ2-1; possible D gene TRBD1, 6 bases. Germline V lookup: CDR1 SNHLY, CDR2 FYNNEI. The CDR3 consists of 14 residues. Deletions cut 7 bases from V and 6 bases from J, with 16 bases between.

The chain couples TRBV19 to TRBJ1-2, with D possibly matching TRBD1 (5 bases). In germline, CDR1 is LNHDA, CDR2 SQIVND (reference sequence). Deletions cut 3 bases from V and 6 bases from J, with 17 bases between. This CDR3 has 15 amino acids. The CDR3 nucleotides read TGTGCCAGTAGTATCTTCTGGGGCTTTGTTGATGGCTACACCTTC. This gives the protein CASSIFWGFVDGYTF.

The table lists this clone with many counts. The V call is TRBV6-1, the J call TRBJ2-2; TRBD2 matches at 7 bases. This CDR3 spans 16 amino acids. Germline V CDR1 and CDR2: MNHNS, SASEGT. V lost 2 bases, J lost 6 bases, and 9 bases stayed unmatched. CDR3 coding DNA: TGTGCCAGCAGTGAACCCTCCGATGGGGGGGCCGGGGAGCTGTTTTTT. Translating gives CASSEPSDGGAGELFF.

CDR3 loop: CASSEGGASSYNSPLHF. The CDR3 nucleotides are TGTGCCAGCAGTGAAGGTGGGGCGAGCTCCTATAATTCACCCCTCCACTTT. The chain joins TRBV6-1 to TRBJ1-6; tentatively, D is TRBD1 (5 bases). The germline gives CDR1 MNHNS, CDR2 SASEGT. CDR3 size: 17 residues. V lost 1 base and J lost 0, with 10 bases in between.

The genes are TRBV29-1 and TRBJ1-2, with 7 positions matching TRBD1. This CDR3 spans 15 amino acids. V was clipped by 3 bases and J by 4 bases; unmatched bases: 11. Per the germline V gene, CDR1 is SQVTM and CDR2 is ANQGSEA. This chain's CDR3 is CSVDIVPGTAYGYTF. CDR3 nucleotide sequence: TGCAGCGTTGACATAGTACCAGGGACAGCCTATGGCTACACCTTC. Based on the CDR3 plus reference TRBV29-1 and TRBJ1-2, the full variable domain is SAVISQKPSRDICQRGTSLTIQCQVDSQVTMMFWYRQQPGQSLTLIATANQGSEATYESGFVIDKFPISRPNLTFSTLTVSNMSPEDSSIYLCSVDIVPGTAYGYTFGSGTRLTVV.

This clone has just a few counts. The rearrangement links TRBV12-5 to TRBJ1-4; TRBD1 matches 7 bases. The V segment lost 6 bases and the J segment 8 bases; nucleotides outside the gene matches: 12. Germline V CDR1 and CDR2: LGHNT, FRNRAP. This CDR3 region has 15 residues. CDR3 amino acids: CASGYSDRKGEKLFF. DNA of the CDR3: TGTGCTAGTGGCTACTCGGACAGGAAGGGGGAAAAACTGTTTTTT.

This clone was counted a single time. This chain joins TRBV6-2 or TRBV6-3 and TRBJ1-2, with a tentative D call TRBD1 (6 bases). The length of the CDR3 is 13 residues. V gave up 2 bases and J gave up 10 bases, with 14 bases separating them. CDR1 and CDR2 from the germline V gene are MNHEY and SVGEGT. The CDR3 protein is CASSYPQGPLYTF. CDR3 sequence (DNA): TGTGCCAGCAGTTACCCACAGGGCCCTCTCTACACCTTC.

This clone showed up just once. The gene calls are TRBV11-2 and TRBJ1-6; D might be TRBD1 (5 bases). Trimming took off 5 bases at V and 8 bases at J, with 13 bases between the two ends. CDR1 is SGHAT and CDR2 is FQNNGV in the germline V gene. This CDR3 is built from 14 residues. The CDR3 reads CASSPDGGYSPLHF. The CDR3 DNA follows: TGTGCCAGCAGCCCTGACGGGGGGTATTCACCCCTCCACTTT.

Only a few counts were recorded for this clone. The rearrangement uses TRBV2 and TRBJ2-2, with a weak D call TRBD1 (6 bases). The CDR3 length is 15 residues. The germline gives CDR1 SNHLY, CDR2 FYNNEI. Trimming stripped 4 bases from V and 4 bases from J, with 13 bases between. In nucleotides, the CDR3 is TGTGCCAGCAGTGCGAACAGGGTCCCCACCGGGGAGCTGTTTTTT. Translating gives CASSANRVPTGELFF.

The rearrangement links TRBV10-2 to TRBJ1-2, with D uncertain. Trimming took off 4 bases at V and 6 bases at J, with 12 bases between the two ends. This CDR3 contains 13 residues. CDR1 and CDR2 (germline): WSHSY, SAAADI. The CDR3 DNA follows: TGCGCCAGCAGTGGTCAAGGGCGGGATGGCTACACCTTC. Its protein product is CASSGQGRDGYTF.

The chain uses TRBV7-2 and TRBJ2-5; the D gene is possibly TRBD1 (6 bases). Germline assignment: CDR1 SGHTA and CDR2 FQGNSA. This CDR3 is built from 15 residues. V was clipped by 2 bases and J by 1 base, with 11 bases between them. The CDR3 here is CASSLYQGRQETQYF. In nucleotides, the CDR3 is TGTGCCAGCAGCTTATACCAGGGGCGCCAAGAGACCCAGTACTTC.

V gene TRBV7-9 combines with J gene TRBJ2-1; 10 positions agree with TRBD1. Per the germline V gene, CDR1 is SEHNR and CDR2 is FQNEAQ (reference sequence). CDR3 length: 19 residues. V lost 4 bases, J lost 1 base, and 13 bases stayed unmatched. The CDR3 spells CASSSGTWTGGESYNEQFF. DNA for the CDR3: TGTGCCAGCAGCTCCGGTACTTGGACAGGGGGAGAGTCCTACAATGAGCAGTTCTTC.

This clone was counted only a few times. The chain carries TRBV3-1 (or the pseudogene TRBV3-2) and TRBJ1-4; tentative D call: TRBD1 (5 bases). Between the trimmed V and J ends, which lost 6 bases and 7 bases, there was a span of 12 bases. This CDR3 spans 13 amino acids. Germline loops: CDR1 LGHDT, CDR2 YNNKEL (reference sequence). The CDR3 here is CASSLRGIEKLFF. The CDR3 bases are TGTGCCAGCAGTCTGCGGGGGATTGAAAAACTGTTTTTT.

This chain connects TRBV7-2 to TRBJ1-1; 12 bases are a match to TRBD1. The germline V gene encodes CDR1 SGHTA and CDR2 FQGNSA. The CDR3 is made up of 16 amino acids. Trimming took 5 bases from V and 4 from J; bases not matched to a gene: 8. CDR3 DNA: TGTGCCAGCAGCCCCGGGACAGGGGGCGCGATCACTGAAGCTTTCTTT. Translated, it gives CASSPGTGGAITEAFF.

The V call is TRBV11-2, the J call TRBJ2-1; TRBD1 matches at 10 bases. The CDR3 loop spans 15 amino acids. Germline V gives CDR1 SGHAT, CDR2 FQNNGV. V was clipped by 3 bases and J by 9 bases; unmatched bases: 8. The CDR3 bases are TGTGCCAGCAGCTTCGGGACAGGGGCTGCGAGTGAGCAGTTCTTC. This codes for CASSFGTGAASEQFF.

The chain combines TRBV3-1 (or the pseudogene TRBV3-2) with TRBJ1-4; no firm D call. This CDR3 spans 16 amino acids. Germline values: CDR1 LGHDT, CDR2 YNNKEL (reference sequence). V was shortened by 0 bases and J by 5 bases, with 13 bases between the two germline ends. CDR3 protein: CASSQDWRLGNEKLFF. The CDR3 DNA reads TGTGCCAGCAGCCAAGATTGGAGGTTGGGGAATGAAAAACTGTTTTTT.

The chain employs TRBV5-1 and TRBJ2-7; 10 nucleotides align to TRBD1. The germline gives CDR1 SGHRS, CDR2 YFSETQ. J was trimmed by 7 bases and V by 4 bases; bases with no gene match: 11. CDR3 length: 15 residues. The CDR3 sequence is CASSPRDRGHTEQYF. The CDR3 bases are TGCGCCAGCAGCCCCCGGGACAGGGGCCATACTGAGCAGTACTTC.

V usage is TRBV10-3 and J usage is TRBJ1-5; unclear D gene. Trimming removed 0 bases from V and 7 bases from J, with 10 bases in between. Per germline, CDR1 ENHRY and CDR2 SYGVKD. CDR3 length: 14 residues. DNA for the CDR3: TGTGCCATCAGTGAGTCGGGAGGACGGCAGCCCCAGCATTTT. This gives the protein CAISESGGRQPQHF.

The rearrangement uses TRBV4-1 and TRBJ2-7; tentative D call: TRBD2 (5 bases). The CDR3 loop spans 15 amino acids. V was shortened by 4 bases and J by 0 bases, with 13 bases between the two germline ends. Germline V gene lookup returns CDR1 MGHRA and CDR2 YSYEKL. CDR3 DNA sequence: TGCGCCAGCAGCCCCCTGGCGGGCAGCTCCTACGAGCAGTACTTC. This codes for CASSPLAGSSYEQYF.

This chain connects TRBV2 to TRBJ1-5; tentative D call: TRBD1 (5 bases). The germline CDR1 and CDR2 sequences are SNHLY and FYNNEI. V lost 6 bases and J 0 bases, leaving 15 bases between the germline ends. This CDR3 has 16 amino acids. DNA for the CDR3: TGTGCCAGCAGCGCTCGGGGGTCCGATAGCAATCAGCCCCAGCATTTT. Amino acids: CASSARGSDSNQPQHF.

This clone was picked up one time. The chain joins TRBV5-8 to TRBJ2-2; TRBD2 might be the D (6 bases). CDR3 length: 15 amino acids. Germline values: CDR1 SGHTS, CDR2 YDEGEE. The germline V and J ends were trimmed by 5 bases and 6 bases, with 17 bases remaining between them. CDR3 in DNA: TGTGCCAGCAGTGTACGACTAGTCCGGTCCGGGGAGCTGTTTTTT. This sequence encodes CASSVRLVRSGELFF.

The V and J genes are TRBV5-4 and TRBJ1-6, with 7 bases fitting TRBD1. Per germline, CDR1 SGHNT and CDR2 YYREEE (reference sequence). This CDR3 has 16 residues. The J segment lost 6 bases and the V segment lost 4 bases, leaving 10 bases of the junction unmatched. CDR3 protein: CASSTPTGKTNSPLHF. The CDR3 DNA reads TGTGCCAGCAGCACCCCGACAGGGAAGACTAATTCACCCCTCCACTTT.

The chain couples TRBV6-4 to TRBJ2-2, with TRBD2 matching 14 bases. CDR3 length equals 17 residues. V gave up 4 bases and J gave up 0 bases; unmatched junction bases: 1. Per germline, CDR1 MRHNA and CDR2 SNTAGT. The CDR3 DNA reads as TGTGCCAGCAGTGCGACTAGCGGGGGGGCGAACACCGGGGAGCTGTTTTTT. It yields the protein CASSATSGGANTGELFF.

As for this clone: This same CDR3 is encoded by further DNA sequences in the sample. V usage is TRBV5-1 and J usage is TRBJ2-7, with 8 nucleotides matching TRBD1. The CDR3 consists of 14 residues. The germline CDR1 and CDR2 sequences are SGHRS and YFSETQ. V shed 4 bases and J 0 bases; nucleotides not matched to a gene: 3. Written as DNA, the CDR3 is TGCGCCAGCAGCCTGGGACAGGCCTCCTACGAGCAGTACTTC. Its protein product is CASSLGQASYEQYF.

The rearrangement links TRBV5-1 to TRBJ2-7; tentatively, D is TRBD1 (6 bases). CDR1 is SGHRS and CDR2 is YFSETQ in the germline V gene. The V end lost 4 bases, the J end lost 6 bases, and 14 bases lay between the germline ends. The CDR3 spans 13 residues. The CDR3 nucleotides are TGCGCCAGCAGCCCGCCGCGACAGGCCGAGCAGTACTTC. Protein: CASSPPRQAEQYF.